The next 22 T cell receptor beta chains were all read from a single sample in a study of blood T cell repertoires in COVID-19. TCRdb's copy holds only in-frame clones and misses some; the assay was immunoSEQ multiplex PCR. This sample yields 70,000 to 85,000 clones, of which around 80% are seen a single time; just over 20% belongs to the top ten. The sequenced material came from peripheral blood. Receptors originate from a human donor in a cohort sampled during active COVID-19.

The V and J genes are TRBV12-3 or TRBV12-4 and TRBJ2-7, with 7 bases lining up with TRBD1. The CDR3 has 13 residues. Losses at the gene ends were 3 bases for V and 3 bases for J; bases not matched to a gene: 2. The CDR3 sequence: CASSFNRGYEQYF. CDR3 nucleotides: TGTGCCAGCAGTTTCAACAGGGGCTACGAGCAGTACTTC.

The gene calls are TRBV28 and TRBJ2-5, with TRBD1 matching over 7 bases. The CDR3 totals 15 residues. The germline V gene has CDR1 MDHEN and CDR2 SYDVKM. J lost 4 bases, V lost 3 bases, and 8 bases had no gene match. For the CDR3, the DNA is TGTGCCAGCAGTTTGTCAGGGGGTTGGACAGAGACCCAGTACTTC. This sequence encodes CASSLSGGWTETQYF.

This chain joins TRBV2 and TRBJ2-3; TRBD1 matches 10 bases. Germline lookup yields CDR1 SNHLY and CDR2 FYNNEI. CDR3 length: 15 amino acids. The V segment lost 6 bases and the J segment 3 bases; nucleotides outside the gene matches: 6. DNA for the CDR3: TGTGCCAGCAGCTTGGGGACAGGGGAGACAGATACGCAGTATTTT. As protein: CASSLGTGETDTQYF.

This clone was detected a few times. This sequence joins TRBV10-3 and TRBJ1-2; unclear D gene. This CDR3 comprises 16 residues. Germline assignment: CDR1 ENHRY and CDR2 SYGVKD. The V end was cut by 0 bases, the J end by 0 bases, with 11 bases between. This CDR3 is CAISESPVTPNYGYTF. CDR3 nucleotide sequence: TGTGCCATCAGTGAGTCTCCAGTGACTCCTAACTATGGCTACACCTTC.

This chain connects TRBV3-1 (or the pseudogene TRBV3-2) to TRBJ2-3; D may be TRBD1 (5 bases). CDR1 and CDR2 (germline): LGHDT, YNNKEL (reference sequence). The CDR3 has 13 amino acids. The ends were cut back, 6 bases at V and 4 bases at J, with 11 bases in the middle. CDR3 amino acids: CASSLLRADTQYF. The DNA for the CDR3 is TGTGCCAGCAGTCTACTCAGGGCAGATACGCAGTATTTT.

This sequence joins TRBV28 and TRBJ2-5, with unresolved D. Trimming took 4 bases from V and 3 from J, leaving 3 bases between them. Per germline, CDR1 MDHEN and CDR2 SYDVKM. This CDR3 is 11 amino acids long. The CDR3: CASSYKETQYF. The DNA for the CDR3 is TGTGCCAGCAGTTATAAAGAGACCCAGTACTTC. Full variable domain (remainder filled in from reference TRBV28 and TRBJ2-5): DVKVTQSSRYLVKRTGEKVFLECVQDMDHENMFWYRQDPGLGLRLIYFSYDVKMKEKGDIPEGYSVSREKKERFSLILESASTNQTSMYLCASSYKETQYFGPGTRLLVL.

The V gene is TRBV5-1, the J gene TRBJ1-1; the match to TRBD1 covers 7 bases. This CDR3 region has 15 residues. Germline lookup yields CDR1 SGHRS and CDR2 YFSETQ. V shed 5 bases, J shed 3 bases, and the junction held 10 bases outside the gene matches. CDR3 DNA: TGCGCCAGCAGGCCTCTTACAGGGGATGACACTGAAGCTTTCTTT. Its protein product is CASRPLTGDDTEAFF.

The chain is built from TRBV6-5 and TRBJ1-2; D remains unclear. The CDR3 runs 14 residues. The germline CDR1 and CDR2 sequences are MNHEY and SVGAGI. V was pared by 6 bases and J by 2 bases, with 13 bases between. Here the CDR3 reads CASRSGNANYGYTF. The CDR3 region has the DNA TGTGCCAGCAGATCAGGAAACGCGAACTATGGCTACACCTTC.

The chain links TRBV28 to TRBJ2-7; D is perhaps TRBD2 (7 bases). Per the germline V gene, CDR1 is MDHEN and CDR2 is SYDVKM. The CDR3 consists of 15 residues. V lost 1 base and J lost 3, with 13 bases in between. The CDR3 reads CASSLLGGQGYEQYF. The CDR3 bases are TGTGCCAGCAGTTTATTGGGGGGGCAGGGCTACGAGCAGTACTTC.

The chain has TRBV24-1 and TRBJ2-1, with 8 bases matching TRBD2. The germline gives CDR1 KGHDR, CDR2 SFDVKD. The V gene end was trimmed by 2 bases and the J gene end by 7 bases; junction bases not matched to a gene: 3. The CDR3 is 14 amino acids. CDR3 amino acids: CATSDSGTRNEQFF. In DNA, the CDR3 is TGTGCCACCAGTGATTCCGGGACTAGGAATGAGCAGTTCTTC.

The chain recombines TRBV4-2 with TRBJ2-3, with D tentatively TRBD2 (5 bases). The CDR3 is 16 amino acids. Deletions cut 0 bases from V and 6 bases from J, with 16 bases between. In germline, CDR1 is LGHNA, CDR2 YNFKEQ. CDR3 sequence (DNA): TGTGCCAGCAGCCAAGACGGGCTAGCCCCTTCCGATACGCAGTATTTT. It translates to CASSQDGLAPSDTQYF.

This clone has only a few counts. The chain employs TRBV7-2 and TRBJ1-6; D remains unclear. CDR1 is SGHTA and CDR2 is FQGNSA in the germline V gene. Between the trimmed V and J ends, which lost 4 bases and 5 bases, there was a span of 9 bases. The CDR3 runs to 14 residues. The CDR3 is CASSSGTNNSPLHF. Here the CDR3 DNA reads TGTGCCAGCAGCTCTGGAACTAATAATTCACCCCTCCACTTT.

V usage is TRBV19 and J usage is TRBJ1-3; TRBD1 matches 7 bases. Losses at the gene ends were 6 bases for V and 1 base for J; bases not matched to a gene: 9. This CDR3 spans 16 amino acids. Germline assignment: CDR1 LNHDA and CDR2 SQIVND (reference sequence). CDR3 in DNA: TGTGCCAGTAGGTCGTCGGGACAGCAATCTGGAAACACCATATATTTT. Translating gives CASRSSGQQSGNTIYF.

This clone showed up just once. The chain recombines TRBV5-1 with TRBJ2-5; D is possibly TRBD1 (5 bases). The CDR3 is made up of 15 amino acids. Deletions cut 2 bases from V and 2 bases from J, with 13 bases between. The germline gives CDR1 SGHRS, CDR2 YFSETQ. CDR3 protein: CASSFPYRRQETQYF. The CDR3 nucleotides read TGCGCCAGCAGCTTCCCCTACAGGCGGCAAGAGACCCAGTACTTC. Drawing the rest from reference TRBV5-1 and TRBJ2-5, the complete variable domain is KAGVTQTPRYLIKTRGQQVTLSCSPISGHRSVSWYQQTPGQGLQFLFEYFSETQRNKGNFPGRFSGRQFSNSRSEMNVSTLELGDSALYLCASSFPYRRQETQYFGPGTRLLVL.

This clone was recorded a few times. Other DNA sequences in this specimen translate into the identical CDR3. The chain uses TRBV6-6 and TRBJ1-5; 8 bases match TRBD1. V shed 4 bases, J shed 6 bases, and the junction held 5 bases outside the gene matches. This CDR3 comprises 14 residues. Germline lookup yields CDR1 MNHNY and CDR2 SVGAGI (reference sequence). CDR3 amino acids: CASSFGQGGQPQHF. The CDR3 nucleotides read TGTGCCAGCAGTTTCGGACAGGGAGGTCAGCCCCAGCATTTT.

This sequence joins TRBV5-1 and TRBJ1-4; possibly TRBD1 for D (6 bases). Trimming stripped 4 bases from V and 2 bases from J, with 9 bases between. CDR1 and CDR2 from the germline V gene are SGHRS and YFSETQ. This CDR3 is built from 14 residues. The CDR3 here is CASSRQETNEKLFF. Written as DNA, the CDR3 is TGCGCCAGCAGCAGACAGGAGACTAATGAAAAACTGTTTTTT. The whole variable domain, remainder taken from reference TRBV5-1 and TRBJ1-4, is KAGVTQTPRYLIKTRGQQVTLSCSPISGHRSVSWYQQTPGQGLQFLFEYFSETQRNKGNFPGRFSGRQFSNSRSEMNVSTLELGDSALYLCASSRQETNEKLFFGSGTQLSVL.

V and J are TRBV3-1 (or the pseudogene TRBV3-2) and TRBJ2-5; 11 positions agree with TRBD2. Unmatched junction bases numbered 3, after V lost 2 bases and J lost 1 base. CDR3 length equals 16 residues. Per the germline V gene, CDR1 is LGHDT and CDR2 is YNNKEL (reference sequence). The CDR3 DNA follows: TGTGCCAGCAGCCAACCGACTAGCGGGGCCCAAGAGACCCAGTACTTC. As protein: CASSQPTSGAQETQYF.

The rearrangement joins TRBV5-1 to TRBJ1-5; 9 positions agree with TRBD1. Germline CDR1 SGHRS, CDR2 YFSETQ. V dropped 6 bases and J dropped 10; count of bases not matched to a gene: 17. The CDR3 consists of 16 residues. The chain's CDR3 is CASTTTGTGQISPQHF. In DNA, the CDR3 is TGCGCCAGCACGACTACCGGGACAGGGCAAATCAGCCCCCAGCATTTT.

This clone was seen once. This chain uses TRBV9 with TRBJ2-7, with 8 nucleotides matching TRBD1. The CDR3 is 16 residues long. The junction had 5 bases not matched to a gene; V was cut back by 0 bases and J by 0 bases. CDR1 SGDLS and CDR2 YYNGEE come from the germline V gene. The CDR3 here is CASSVGGQAFSYEQYF. The CDR3 nucleotides read TGTGCCAGCAGCGTAGGGGGACAGGCGTTCTCCTACGAGCAGTACTTC.

V usage is TRBV6-2 or TRBV6-3 and J usage is TRBJ2-7; 12 nucleotides match TRBD1. Germline CDR1 MNHEY, CDR2 SVGEGT. There are 16 residues in the CDR3. J was trimmed by 5 bases and V by 1 base; bases with no gene match: 6. CDR3 DNA sequence: TGTGCCAGCAGTTACTTTGGGACAGGGGGCGTAGACGAGCAGTACTTC. It encodes CASSYFGTGGVDEQYF.

The chain links TRBV9 to TRBJ2-3, with 10 nucleotides matching TRBD2. The CDR3 runs to 16 residues. V lost 7 bases, J lost 1 base, and 9 bases stayed unmatched. Germline-derived CDR1 and CDR2 are SGDLS and YYNGEE. The CDR3 coding sequence is TGTGCCAGCCTCCCGGGTAGCGGGGGGCGCACAGATACGCAGTATTTT. It specifies CASLPGSGGRTDTQYF.

The chain has TRBV19 and TRBJ1-3, with 7 nucleotides matching TRBD1. V gave up 8 bases and J gave up 0 bases; unmatched junction bases: 7. The CDR3 is 15 residues long. CDR1 and CDR2 from the germline V gene are LNHDA and SQIVND (reference sequence). CDR3 sequence reads: CASRSDRSSGNTIYF. The CDR3 coding sequence is TGTGCCAGTCGCTCGGACAGGAGCTCTGGAAACACCATATATTTT.